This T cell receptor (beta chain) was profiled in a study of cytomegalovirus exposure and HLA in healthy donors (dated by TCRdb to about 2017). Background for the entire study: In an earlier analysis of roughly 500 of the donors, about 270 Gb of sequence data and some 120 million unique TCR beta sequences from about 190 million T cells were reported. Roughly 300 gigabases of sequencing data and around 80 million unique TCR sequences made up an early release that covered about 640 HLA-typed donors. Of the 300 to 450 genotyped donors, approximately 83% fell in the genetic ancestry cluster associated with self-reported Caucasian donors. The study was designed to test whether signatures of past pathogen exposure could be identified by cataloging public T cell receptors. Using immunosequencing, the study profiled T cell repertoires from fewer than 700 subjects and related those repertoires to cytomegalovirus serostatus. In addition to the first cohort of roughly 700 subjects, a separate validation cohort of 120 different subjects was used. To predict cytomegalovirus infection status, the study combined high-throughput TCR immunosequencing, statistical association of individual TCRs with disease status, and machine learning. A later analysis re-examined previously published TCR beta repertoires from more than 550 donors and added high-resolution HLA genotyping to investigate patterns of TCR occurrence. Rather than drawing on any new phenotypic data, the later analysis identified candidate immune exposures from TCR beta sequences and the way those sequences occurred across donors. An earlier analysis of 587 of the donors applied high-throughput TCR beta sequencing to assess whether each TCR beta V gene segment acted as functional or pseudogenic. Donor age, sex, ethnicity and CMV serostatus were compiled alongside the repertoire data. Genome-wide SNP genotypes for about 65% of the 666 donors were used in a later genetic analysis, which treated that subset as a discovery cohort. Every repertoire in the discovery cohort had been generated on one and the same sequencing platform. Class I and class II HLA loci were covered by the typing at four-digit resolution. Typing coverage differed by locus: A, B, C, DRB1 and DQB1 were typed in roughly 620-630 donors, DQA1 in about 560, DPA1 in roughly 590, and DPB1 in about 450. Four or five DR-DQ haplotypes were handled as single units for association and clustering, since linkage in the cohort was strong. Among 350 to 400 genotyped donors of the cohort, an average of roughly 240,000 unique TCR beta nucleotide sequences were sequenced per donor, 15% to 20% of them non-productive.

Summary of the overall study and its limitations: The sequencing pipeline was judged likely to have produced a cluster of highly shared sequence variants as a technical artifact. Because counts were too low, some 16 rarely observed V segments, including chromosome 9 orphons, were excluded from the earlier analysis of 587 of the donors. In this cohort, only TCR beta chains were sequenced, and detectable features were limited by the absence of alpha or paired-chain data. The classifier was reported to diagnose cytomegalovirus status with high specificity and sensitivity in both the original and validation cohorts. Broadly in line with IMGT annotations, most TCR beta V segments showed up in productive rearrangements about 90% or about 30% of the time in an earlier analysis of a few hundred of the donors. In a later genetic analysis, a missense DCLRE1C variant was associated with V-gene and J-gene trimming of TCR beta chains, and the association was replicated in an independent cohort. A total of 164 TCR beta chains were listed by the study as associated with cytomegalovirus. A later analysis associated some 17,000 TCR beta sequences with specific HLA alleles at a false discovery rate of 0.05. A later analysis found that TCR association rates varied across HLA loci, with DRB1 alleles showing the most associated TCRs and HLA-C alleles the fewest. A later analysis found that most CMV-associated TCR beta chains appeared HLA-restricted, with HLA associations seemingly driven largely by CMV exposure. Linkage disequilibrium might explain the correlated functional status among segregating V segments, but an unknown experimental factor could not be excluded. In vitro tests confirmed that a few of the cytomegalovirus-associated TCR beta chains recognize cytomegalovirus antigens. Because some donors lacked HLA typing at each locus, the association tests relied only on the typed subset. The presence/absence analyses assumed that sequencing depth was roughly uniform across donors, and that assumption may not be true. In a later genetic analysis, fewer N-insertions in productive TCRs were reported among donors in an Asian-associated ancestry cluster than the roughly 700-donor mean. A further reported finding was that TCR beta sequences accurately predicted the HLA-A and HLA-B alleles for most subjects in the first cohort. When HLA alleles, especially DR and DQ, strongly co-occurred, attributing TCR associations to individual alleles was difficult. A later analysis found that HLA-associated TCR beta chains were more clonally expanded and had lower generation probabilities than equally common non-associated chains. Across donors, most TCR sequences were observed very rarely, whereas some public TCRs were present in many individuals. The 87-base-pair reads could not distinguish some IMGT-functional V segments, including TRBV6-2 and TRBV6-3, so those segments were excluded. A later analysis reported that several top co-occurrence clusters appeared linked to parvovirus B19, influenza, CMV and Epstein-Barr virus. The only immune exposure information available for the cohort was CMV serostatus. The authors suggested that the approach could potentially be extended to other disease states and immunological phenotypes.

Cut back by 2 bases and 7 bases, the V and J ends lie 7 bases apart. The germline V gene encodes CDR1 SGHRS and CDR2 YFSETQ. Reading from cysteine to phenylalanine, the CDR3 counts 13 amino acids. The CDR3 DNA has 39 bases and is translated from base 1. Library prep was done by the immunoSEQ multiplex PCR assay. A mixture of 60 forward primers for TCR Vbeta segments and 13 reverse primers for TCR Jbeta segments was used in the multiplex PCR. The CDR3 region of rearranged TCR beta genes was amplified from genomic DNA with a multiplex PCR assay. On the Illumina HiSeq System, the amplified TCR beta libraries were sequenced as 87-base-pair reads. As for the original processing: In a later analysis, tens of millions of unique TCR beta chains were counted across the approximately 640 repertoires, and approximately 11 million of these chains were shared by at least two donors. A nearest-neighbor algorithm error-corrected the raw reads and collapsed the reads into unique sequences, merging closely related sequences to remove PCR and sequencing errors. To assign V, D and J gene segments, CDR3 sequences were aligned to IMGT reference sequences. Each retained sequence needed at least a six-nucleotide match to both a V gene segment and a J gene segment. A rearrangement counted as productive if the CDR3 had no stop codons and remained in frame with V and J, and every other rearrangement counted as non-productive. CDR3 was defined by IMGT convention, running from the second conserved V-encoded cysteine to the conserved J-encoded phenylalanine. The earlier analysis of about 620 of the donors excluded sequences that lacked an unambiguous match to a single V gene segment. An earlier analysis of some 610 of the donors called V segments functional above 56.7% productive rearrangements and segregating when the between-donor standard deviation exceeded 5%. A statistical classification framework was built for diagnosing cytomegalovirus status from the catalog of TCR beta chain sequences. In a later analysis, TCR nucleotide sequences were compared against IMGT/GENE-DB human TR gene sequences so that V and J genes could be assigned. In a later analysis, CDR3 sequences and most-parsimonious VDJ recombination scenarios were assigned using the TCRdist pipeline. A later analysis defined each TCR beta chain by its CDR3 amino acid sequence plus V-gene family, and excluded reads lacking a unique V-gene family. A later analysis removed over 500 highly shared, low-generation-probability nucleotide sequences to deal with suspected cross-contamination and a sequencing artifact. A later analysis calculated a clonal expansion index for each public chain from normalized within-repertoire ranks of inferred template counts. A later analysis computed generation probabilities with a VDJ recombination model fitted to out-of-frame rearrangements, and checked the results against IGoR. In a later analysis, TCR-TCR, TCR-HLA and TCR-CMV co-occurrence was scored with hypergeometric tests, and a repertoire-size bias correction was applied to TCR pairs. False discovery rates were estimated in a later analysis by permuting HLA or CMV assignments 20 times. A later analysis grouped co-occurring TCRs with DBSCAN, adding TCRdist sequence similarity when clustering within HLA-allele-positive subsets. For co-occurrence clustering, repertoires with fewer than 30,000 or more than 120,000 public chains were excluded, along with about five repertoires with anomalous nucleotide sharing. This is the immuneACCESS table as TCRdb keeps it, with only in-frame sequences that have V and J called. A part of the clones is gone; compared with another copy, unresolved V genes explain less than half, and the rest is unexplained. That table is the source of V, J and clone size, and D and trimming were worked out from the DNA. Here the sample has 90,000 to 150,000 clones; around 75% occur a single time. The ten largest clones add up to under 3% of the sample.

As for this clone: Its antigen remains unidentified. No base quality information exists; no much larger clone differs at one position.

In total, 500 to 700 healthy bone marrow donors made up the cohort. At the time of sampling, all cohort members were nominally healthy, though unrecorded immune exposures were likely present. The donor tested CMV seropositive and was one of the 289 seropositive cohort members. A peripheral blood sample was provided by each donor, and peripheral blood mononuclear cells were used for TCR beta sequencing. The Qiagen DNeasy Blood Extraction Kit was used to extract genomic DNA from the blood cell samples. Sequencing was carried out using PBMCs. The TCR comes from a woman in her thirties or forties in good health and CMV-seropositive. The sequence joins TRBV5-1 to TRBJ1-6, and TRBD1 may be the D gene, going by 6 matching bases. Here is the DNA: TGCGCCAGCAGCTTACAGGGCAATTCACCCCTCCACTTT. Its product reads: CASSLQGNSPLHF.